This T cell receptor beta chain was obtained from a study of glioma-infiltrating T cells after dendritic cell vaccination. This CDR3 has 15 residues. Germline V gene sequence: CDR1 SGHNT, CDR2 YYREEE (reference sequence). Method: immunoSEQ multiplex PCR; TCRdb's copy keeps in-frame clones and lacks some. The table has tens of thousands of clones, under 90% seen once; the top ten hold about 8.1%. Time point: after dendritic cell vaccination, including at tumor progression/relapse. The receptor's source is a human donor with glioblastoma. This chain links TRBV5-4 with TRBJ2-5; TRBD1 aligns across 10 bases. The better agreement between TRBJ2-7 and the DNA end casts doubt on the J call. The sample in question was blood, obtained after dendritic cell vaccination. In DNA form, the CDR3 reads TGTGCCAGCAGCTCTCGACAGGGGGCTAGGTACGAGCAGTACTTC. Protein product: CASSSRQGARYEQYF.